A selection of T cell receptor beta chains follows, all from one sample in a study of OX40 agonist ivuxolimab in advanced cancers. Repertoires were generated with immunoSEQ multiplex PCR, while TCRdb's copy carries only in-frame clones and drops some. The sample lists some 73,000 clones; around 83% were seen once. Sequencing was performed on CD4+ or CD8+ T cells sorted from blood, taken in a trial of the OX40 agonist ivuxolimab. Source of these receptors: an adult with an advanced solid tumor such as melanoma, head and neck, liver or kidney cancer. The CDR3 runs from the conserved cysteine through the conserved F or W. The D gene is left open where the match is weak. Clone size appears in some rows only: once, few, many, or a class for an expanded clone.

V gene: TRBV6-5; clone size: NA; J gene: TRBJ2-7; D gene: NA; CDR3 protein: CASSSTNVLEQYF; CDR3 DNA: TGTGCCAGCAGCTCCACTAACGTCTTGGAGCAGTACTTC
V gene: TRBV6-6; clone size: NA; J gene: TRBJ2-5; D gene: TRBD2; CDR3 protein: CASSPGLAGRRETQYF; CDR3 DNA: TGTGCCAGCAGTCCGGGACTAGCGGGAAGGCGTGAGACCCAGTACTTC
V gene: TRBV27; clone size: NA; J gene: TRBJ2-7; D gene: NA; CDR3 protein: CASSNLMTSPPEQYF; CDR3 DNA: TGTGCCAGCAGCAACCTGATGACCTCGCCTCCCGAGCAGTACTTC
V gene: TRBV30; clone size: NA; J gene: TRBJ1-2; D gene: NA; CDR3 protein: CACRGYGYTF; CDR3 DNA: TGTGCCTGTCGGGGCTATGGCTACACCTTC
V gene: TRBV7-9; clone size: NA; J gene: TRBJ2-2; D gene: TRBD1; CDR3 protein: CASTFPGTGLRTGELFF; CDR3 DNA: TGTGCCAGCACCTTCCCCGGGACAGGCCTTAGAACCGGGGAGCTGTTTTTT
V gene: TRBV19; clone size: NA; J gene: TRBJ2-5; D gene: NA; CDR3 protein: CASSIAGVPRETQYF; CDR3 DNA: TGTGCCAGTAGTATAGCGGGGGTTCCGCGGGAGACCCAGTACTTC
V gene: TRBV27; clone size: NA; J gene: TRBJ2-7; D gene: NA; CDR3 protein: CASSLLEALGKQYF; CDR3 DNA: TGTGCCAGCAGTCTATTAGAGGCCCTGGGGAAGCAGTACTTC
V gene: TRBV5-1; clone size: NA; J gene: TRBJ2-3; D gene: NA; CDR3 protein: CASSLDRGADTQYF; CDR3 DNA: TGCGCCAGCAGCTTGGACCGGGGCGCAGATACGCAGTATTTT
V gene: TRBV5-1; clone size: NA; J gene: TRBJ2-7; D gene: TRBD1; CDR3 protein: CASSLAGTGREQYF; CDR3 DNA: TGCGCCAGCAGCTTGGCCGGGACAGGGCGTGAGCAGTACTTC
V gene: TRBV7-8; clone size: few; J gene: TRBJ2-3; D gene: TRBD2; CDR3 protein: CASSPRTSGGLATSTDTQYF; CDR3 DNA: TGTGCCAGCAGCCCGCGGACTAGCGGGGGTCTCGCAACTAGCACAGATACGCAGTATTTT
V gene: TRBV4-3; clone size: NA; J gene: TRBJ1-6; D gene: TRBD1; CDR3 protein: CASSQRTGRNSPLHF; CDR3 DNA: TGCGCCAGCAGCCAAAGGACAGGGCGAAATTCACCCCTCCACTTT
V gene: TRBV18; clone size: NA; J gene: TRBJ2-5; D gene: TRBD1; CDR3 protein: CASSPVAGGAGETQYF; CDR3 DNA: TGTGCCAGCTCACCGGTAGCAGGGGGAGCAGGGGAGACCCAGTACTTC
V gene: TRBV6-5; clone size: NA; J gene: TRBJ2-7; D gene: NA; CDR3 protein: CASSTRGGEQYF; CDR3 DNA: TGTGCCAGCAGTACCCGAGGGGGAGAGCAGTACTTC
V gene: TRBV5-6; clone size: NA; J gene: TRBJ1-5; D gene: NA; CDR3 protein: CASSSSSAGQPQHF; CDR3 DNA: TGTGCCAGCAGCTCCTCCAGCGCGGGGCAGCCCCAGCATTTT
V gene: TRBV28; clone size: few; J gene: TRBJ1-1; D gene: NA; CDR3 protein: CASSLVGGTEAFF; CDR3 DNA: TGTGCCAGCAGTTTAGTCGGGGGCACTGAAGCTTTCTTT
V gene: TRBV5-4; clone size: NA; J gene: TRBJ1-2; D gene: TRBD1; CDR3 protein: CASRVGQHYGYTF; CDR3 DNA: TGTGCCAGCAGAGTGGGACAGCACTATGGCTACACCTTC
V gene: TRBV28; clone size: NA; J gene: TRBJ2-7; D gene: NA; CDR3 protein: CASSLRFVAGYEQYF; CDR3 DNA: TGTGCCAGCAGTTTAAGGTTTGTCGCGGGGTACGAGCAGTACTTC
V gene: TRBV19; clone size: few; J gene: TRBJ1-2; D gene: NA; CDR3 protein: CASSVMDSSNYGYTF; CDR3 DNA: TGTGCCAGTAGTGTCATGGACAGCTCTAACTATGGCTACACCTTC
V gene: TRBV6-1; clone size: NA; J gene: TRBJ1-1; D gene: NA; CDR3 protein: CASSLVLNTEAFF; CDR3 DNA: TGTGCCAGCAGCCTAGTATTGAACACTGAAGCTTTCTTT
V gene: TRBV20-1; clone size: NA; J gene: TRBJ1-3; D gene: NA; CDR3 protein: CSAPWGNTIYF; CDR3 DNA: TGCAGTGCCCCCTGGGGAAACACCATATATTTT
V gene: TRBV21-1; clone size: few; J gene: TRBJ1-1; D gene: NA; CDR3 protein: CASSGQGPYTEAFF; CDR3 DNA: TGTGCCAGCAGCGGACAGGGACCATACACTGAAGCTTTCTTT
V gene: TRBV5-6; clone size: NA; J gene: TRBJ2-7; D gene: NA; CDR3 protein: CASSLFAGLHEQYF; CDR3 DNA: TGTGCCAGCAGCTTGTTTGCAGGGCTCCACGAGCAGTACTTC
V gene: TRBV18; clone size: once; J gene: TRBJ1-2; D gene: TRBD1; CDR3 protein: CASSPGQASGYGYTF; CDR3 DNA: TGTGCCAGCTCACCGGGACAGGCCTCGGGCTATGGCTACACCTTC
V gene: TRBV9; clone size: NA; J gene: TRBJ1-1; D gene: NA; CDR3 protein: CASSPGHPRVEAFF; CDR3 DNA: TGTGCCAGCAGCCCAGGGCACCCCAGAGTGGAAGCTTTCTTT
V gene: TRBV7-8; clone size: NA; J gene: TRBJ2-5; D gene: TRBD2; CDR3 protein: CASSSQWASGRFVSETQYF; CDR3 DNA: TGTGCCAGCAGCTCCCAGTGGGCTAGCGGGAGGTTTGTGTCAGAGACCCAGTACTTC
V gene: TRBV9; clone size: few; J gene: TRBJ2-7; D gene: NA; CDR3 protein: CASSADPGSGYEQYF; CDR3 DNA: TGTGCCAGCAGCGCCGACCCCGGTTCAGGGTACGAGCAGTACTTC
V gene: TRBV7-3; clone size: NA; J gene: TRBJ2-2; D gene: NA; CDR3 protein: CASSLTSGPGELFF; CDR3 DNA: TGTGCCAGCAGCTTAACGTCAGGCCCCGGGGAGCTGTTTTTT
V gene: TRBV18; clone size: NA; J gene: TRBJ2-7; D gene: TRBD1; CDR3 protein: CASSLGTGERRQYF; CDR3 DNA: TGTGCCAGCTCACTCGGGACAGGGGAAAGGCGGCAGTACTTC
V gene: TRBV27; clone size: NA; J gene: TRBJ2-5; D gene: NA; CDR3 protein: CASSLRSTGRETQYF; CDR3 DNA: TGTGCCAGCAGTTTAAGGTCGACAGGGAGGGAGACCCAGTACTTC
V gene: TRBV5-1; clone size: NA; J gene: TRBJ1-3; D gene: NA; CDR3 protein: CASSLEGNSGNTIYF; CDR3 DNA: TGCGCCAGCAGCTTGGAGGGAAACTCTGGAAACACCATATATTTT
V gene: TRBV28; clone size: NA; J gene: TRBJ2-2; D gene: TRBD1; CDR3 protein: CASSSTGENTGELFF; CDR3 DNA: TGTGCCAGCAGTTCGACAGGGGAGAACACCGGGGAGCTGTTTTTT
V gene: TRBV5-1; clone size: NA; J gene: TRBJ1-5; D gene: NA; CDR3 protein: CASSLEGDSNQPQHF; CDR3 DNA: TGCGCCAGCAGCTTGGAAGGGGATAGCAATCAGCCCCAGCATTTT
V gene: TRBV18; clone size: NA; J gene: TRBJ1-5; D gene: TRBD1; CDR3 protein: CASSPETGSNQPQHF; CDR3 DNA: TGTGCCAGCTCACCAGAGACAGGGAGCAATCAGCCCCAGCATTTT
V gene: TRBV5-8; clone size: NA; J gene: TRBJ2-3; D gene: NA; CDR3 protein: CASSLAPGRADTQYF; CDR3 DNA: TGTGCCAGCAGCTTGGCCCCCGGACGGGCAGATACGCAGTATTTT
V gene: TRBV18; clone size: NA; J gene: TRBJ2-6; D gene: NA; CDR3 protein: CASSQEESPFNVLTF; CDR3 DNA: TGTGCCAGTTCACAAGAGGAATCCCCATTTAACGTCCTGACTTTC
V gene: TRBV7-2; clone size: NA; J gene: TRBJ2-7; D gene: TRBD2; CDR3 protein: CASSTPSGTYEQYF; CDR3 DNA: TGTGCCAGCAGCACACCTAGCGGGACCTACGAGCAGTACTTC
V gene: TRBV28; clone size: NA; J gene: TRBJ1-4; D gene: NA; CDR3 protein: CASSFDAGPRRNEKLFF; CDR3 DNA: TGTGCCAGCAGTTTCGATGCAGGTCCGCGGCGGAATGAAAAACTGTTTTTT
V gene: TRBV18; clone size: NA; J gene: TRBJ1-2; D gene: TRBD1; CDR3 protein: CASSPAGGGYTF; CDR3 DNA: TGTGCCAGCTCACCAGCAGGGGGTGGCTACACCTTC
V gene: TRBV12-5; clone size: NA; J gene: TRBJ1-5; D gene: NA; CDR3 protein: CASAPGASNQPQHF; CDR3 DNA: TGTGCTAGTGCCCCAGGGGCTAGCAATCAGCCCCAGCATTTT
V gene: TRBV5-4; clone size: NA; J gene: TRBJ2-5; D gene: NA; CDR3 protein: CASSLVGAGETQYF; CDR3 DNA: TGTGCCAGCAGCTTGGTAGGGGCTGGAGAGACCCAGTACTTC
V gene: TRBV7-3; clone size: NA; J gene: TRBJ2-7; D gene: NA; CDR3 protein: CASSLGRGRGPYEQYF; CDR3 DNA: TGTGCCAGCAGCCTTGGGAGAGGGCGCGGGCCCTACGAGCAGTACTTC
V gene: TRBV27; clone size: NA; J gene: TRBJ1-1; D gene: TRBD1; CDR3 protein: CASRRQGVGTEAFF; CDR3 DNA: TGTGCCAGCAGGAGACAGGGAGTGGGCACTGAAGCTTTCTTT
V gene: TRBV2; clone size: NA; J gene: TRBJ1-2; D gene: NA; CDR3 protein: CASSFTDGGYTF; CDR3 DNA: TGTGCCAGCAGTTTTACGGACGGGGGCTACACCTTC
V gene: TRBV10-3; clone size: NA; J gene: TRBJ2-1; D gene: TRBD2; CDR3 protein: CAISKTLAGVDNEQFF; CDR3 DNA: TGTGCCATCAGTAAAACACTAGCGGGGGTAGACAATGAGCAGTTCTTC
V gene: TRBV5-1; clone size: once; J gene: TRBJ2-7; D gene: TRBD2; CDR3 protein: CASSLGLAPLSYEQYF; CDR3 DNA: TGCGCCAGCAGCTTAGGACTAGCGCCCCTATCCTACGAGCAGTACTTC
V gene: TRBV7-8; clone size: NA; J gene: TRBJ1-5; D gene: TRBD1; CDR3 protein: CASSLFGTGGNQPQHF; CDR3 DNA: TGTGCCAGCAGCTTGTTCGGGACAGGGGGCAATCAGCCCCAGCATTTT